The following is a T cell receptor beta chain sequence with its context. Its antigen target is currently unknown. No base qualities exist here, and no much larger clone lies one base off it. This sample is drawn from a study of T cells after yellow fever vaccination (dated by TCRdb to between 2018 and 2020). Looking at the study overall: The SMART-Seq v4 Ultra Low Input RNA kit was used to prepare libraries from fractions with low cell numbers. Bulk TCR alpha and beta repertoires were sequenced longitudinally to track T-cell clones before and after primary and booster YFV17D yellow fever vaccination. Two healthy male donors, one aged 18 to 30 and one aged 30 to 40 years, were included in the cohort. Bulk PBMC replicates and cell subsets were isolated from blood drawn at multiple timepoints before and after both primary and secondary immunization. Study-wide findings and limitations: After the booster, most clones that had expanded after primary vaccination were detected again (nearly 97% of CD4 and around 88% of CD8), suggesting broad maintenance of memory. Only a couple of donors were included in the study, so the extent to which the findings can be generalized is limited. FACS-sorted repertoires could contain abundant contaminating clonotypes from the bulk population, so computational filtering was required. Compared with the primary T-cell response, the secondary T-cell response was weaker but faster, peaking on day 5 rather than day 15. A small share of clonotypes occurred in both CD4 and CD8 compartments, likely arising from convergent recombination.

TCR cDNA was synthesized by 5'RACE template switching, through which a universal primer site and unique molecular identifiers were introduced. Priming for cDNA synthesis came from both the TCR alpha and TCR beta constant segments. Libraries were amplified in two PCR steps, with sample barcodes and sequencing adapters added in the second step. Sequencing of libraries was done on Illumina HiSeq 2500 (2x100 bp) or NovaSeq (2x150 bp). Per the authors' processing: MIGEC was used to demultiplex reads and collapse the reads into UMI consensus sequences, and MiXCR was used for V(D)J alignment. Using edgeR on replicate PBMC samples, clonotypes were called vaccine-responding if FDR was below 0.01 and the log2 fold change was above 5 up to day 15. Bulk clonotypes were assigned CD4 or CD8 identity according to which sequenced CD4 or CD8 repertoire held them at higher abundance. TCRdb trimmed the raw reads at Q25, called clones with MiXCR and kept productive beta chains. Records with the same CDR3 protein are collapsed into one entry carrying the most frequent genes and DNA. For this entry, the V and J calls and clone size follow TCRdb and not the study's own pipeline. This sample comprises about 580,000 distinct CDR3 sequences, 17% of them detected only once. The ten top clones hold 15% to 20% of the sample.

The meaning of the sample's treatment or condition label: live attenuated yellow fever vaccine strain. Two biological replicates of bulk PBMCs were collected at each blood-draw timepoint. PBMCs were isolated from peripheral blood using a standard Ficoll-Paque protocol. TriZol was used to extract RNA from bulk PBMCs, from CD4 and CD8 fractions, and from dextramer-positive and dextramer-negative fractions. The germline V end is reduced by 1 base and the J end by 5 bases; junction bases left unmatched: 3. Counted from cysteine to phenylalanine, this CDR3 has 15 amino acids. The only DNA kept is the CDR3, 45 bases in frame from the first base. CDR1 is given as MDHEN and CDR2 as SYDVKM, both from the germline V gene.

The input for sequencing was PBMCs, taken roughly 5 days after the first yellow fever vaccination. The receptor chain draws on TRBV28 and TRBJ2-2; 8 nucleotides in the junction match TRBD2. This clonotype originated in a man younger than 30 who received the YFV17D yellow fever vaccine. Here is the DNA: TGTGCCAGCAGTTTATACGCTAGCGGGACCGGGGAGCTGTTTTTT. It specifies CASSLYASGTGELFF.